The sequence of this T cell receptor beta chain was determined in a study of cytomegalovirus exposure and HLA in healthy donors (dated by TCRdb to 2016 to 2017). At the level of the whole study: An earlier analysis of approximately 550 of the donors reported more than 250 Gb of sequence data and some 100 million unique TCR beta sequences from roughly 180 million T cells. Using immunosequencing, the study profiled T cell repertoires from roughly 650 subjects and related those repertoires to cytomegalovirus serostatus. An early release covering roughly 600 HLA-typed donors comprised about 290 gigabases of sequencing data and approximately 80 million unique TCR sequences. Across about 380 genotyped donors of the cohort, an average of about 220,000 unique TCR beta nucleotide sequences per donor were sequenced, and approximately 17% of those sequences were non-productive. A later analysis re-analyzed previously published TCR beta repertoires from 600 to 850 donors and added high-resolution HLA genotyping to study TCR occurrence patterns. Alongside the repertoire data, information on donor age, sex, ethnicity and CMV serostatus was compiled. Genome-wide SNP genotypes for about three fifths of the roughly 670 donors were used in a later genetic analysis, which treated that subset as a discovery cohort. Besides the first cohort of around 670 subjects, a separate validation cohort made up of roughly 120 different subjects was used. To predict cytomegalovirus infection status, the study combined high-throughput TCR immunosequencing, statistical association of individual TCRs with disease status, and machine learning. Among the roughly 390 genotyped donors, around 81% belonged to the genetic ancestry cluster associated with self-reported Caucasian donors. Rather than using new phenotypic data, the later analysis identified candidate immune exposures from TCR beta sequences and from how often those sequences occurred across donors. Typing coverage varied by locus: roughly 620-630 donors for A, B, C, DRB1 and DQB1; more than 500 for DQA1; more than 600 for DPA1; approximately 470 for DPB1. Roughly 5 DR-DQ haplotypes were handled as single units for association and clustering, since linkage in the cohort was strong. The aim of the study was to test whether cataloging public T cell receptors could identify signatures of past pathogen exposure. Class I and class II HLA loci were covered by the typing at four-digit resolution. In an earlier analysis of more than 550 of the donors, high-throughput TCR beta sequencing was used to judge whether each TCR beta V gene segment behaved as functional or pseudogenic. Every discovery cohort repertoire had been produced on one sequencing platform.

The cohort comprised more than 550 healthy bone marrow donors. Cohort members were all nominally healthy when sampled, although unrecorded immune exposures were likely present. The donor was CMV seronegative and belonged to the group of several hundred seronegative cohort members. Every donor gave a peripheral blood sample, and the peripheral blood mononuclear cells from that sample were used for TCR beta sequencing. Genomic DNA was extracted from the blood cell samples with the Qiagen DNeasy Blood Extraction Kit. Its CDR3 holds 13 amino acids, cysteine through phenylalanine. Left in the record is the CDR3 DNA by itself, 39 bases read in frame from the first base. In the germline V gene (reference sequence), CDR1 corresponds to MNHNY and CDR2 to SVGAGI. V lost 5 bases and J lost 2 bases, and the count of bases not matched to a germline gene is 1. The method behind the library was the immunoSEQ multiplex PCR assay. The multiplex PCR relied on a mix of 60 forward primers for TCR Vbeta segments and 13 reverse primers for TCR Jbeta segments. The CDR3 region of rearranged TCR beta genes was amplified from genomic DNA with a multiplex PCR assay. The amplified TCR beta libraries were sequenced on the Illumina HiSeq System as 87-base-pair reads. Regarding the original processing steps: Across the 500 to 850 repertoires, a later analysis counted 80 million or so unique TCR beta chains, around 10 million of which were shared by at least two donors. A nearest-neighbor algorithm error-corrected the raw reads and collapsed the reads into unique sequences, merging closely related sequences to remove PCR and sequencing errors. V, D and J gene segments were assigned by aligning CDR3 sequences to IMGT reference sequences. For a sequence to be retained, a match of at least six nucleotides to both a V gene segment and a J gene segment was required. Rearrangements were classified as productive when the CDR3 lacked stop codons and remained in frame with V and J, and all other rearrangements were classified as non-productive. Following IMGT convention, CDR3 was defined as the stretch from the second conserved V-encoded cysteine to the conserved J-encoded phenylalanine. In an earlier analysis of roughly 580 of the donors, sequences lacking an unambiguous match to a single V gene segment were excluded. In an earlier analysis of about 590 of the donors, a V segment was called functional when productive rearrangements were above 56.7%, and segregating when the standard deviation between donors exceeded 5%. A statistical classification framework was built for diagnosing cytomegalovirus status from the catalog of TCR beta chain sequences. A later analysis assigned V and J genes by comparing TCR nucleotide sequences with IMGT/GENE-DB human TR gene sequences. Using the TCRdist pipeline, a later analysis assigned CDR3 sequences along with most-parsimonious VDJ recombination scenarios. In a later analysis, each TCR beta chain was defined by its CDR3 amino acid sequence together with its V-gene family, and reads lacking a unique V-gene family were excluded. As a way to deal with suspected cross-contamination and a sequencing artifact, a later analysis dropped 450 to 600 nucleotide sequences that were highly shared and had low generation probability. In a later analysis, a clonal expansion index was calculated for each public chain from normalized within-repertoire ranks of inferred template counts. A later analysis computed generation probabilities with a VDJ recombination model fitted to out-of-frame rearrangements, and checked the results against IGoR. Hypergeometric tests were used in a later analysis to score TCR-TCR, TCR-HLA and TCR-CMV co-occurrence, with a repertoire-size bias correction applied to the TCR pairs. A later analysis estimated false discovery rates by permuting HLA or CMV assignments 20 times. In a later analysis, co-occurring TCRs were grouped using DBSCAN, with TCRdist sequence similarity added in when clustering inside HLA-allele-positive subsets. For co-occurrence clustering, repertoires with fewer than 30,000 or more than 120,000 public chains were excluded, along with four or five repertoires with anomalous nucleotide sharing. Drawn from immuneACCESS, this table holds only the in-frame rearrangements with V and J called that TCRdb kept. Clones are partly lost; checked studies trace under half to an unresolved V gene and leave the rest unexplained. The DNA gave D and trimming, while V, J and clone size come from that table. This sample is represented by some 190,000 clones; about four fifths of them were singletons. The ten largest clones take up 1.5% to 2% of the sample.

What the study reported, not specific to this receptor: According to the authors, the approach could potentially be generalized to other disease states and immunological phenotypes. The study listed approximately 150 TCR beta chains as associated with cytomegalovirus. According to a later analysis, most CMV-associated TCR beta chains appeared to be HLA-restricted, and the HLA associations seemed to be driven largely by CMV exposure. In a later analysis, the rate of TCR association differed among HLA loci, with DRB1 alleles having the most associated TCRs and HLA-C alleles having the fewest. In a later analysis, several top co-occurrence clusters were reported to appear linked to parvovirus B19, influenza, CMV and Epstein-Barr virus. Most TCR sequences were seen in very few donors, while some public TCRs were found in many individuals. The sequencing pipeline was judged likely to have produced a cluster of highly shared sequence variants as a technical artifact. CMV serostatus was the only immune exposure information available for the cohort. Linkage disequilibrium might explain the correlated functional status among segregating V segments, but an unknown experimental factor could not be ruled out. A further reported finding was that TCR beta sequences accurately predicted the HLA-A and HLA-B alleles for most subjects in the first cohort. Specific HLA alleles were associated with 16,951 TCR beta sequences at a false discovery rate of 0.05 in a later analysis. A later genetic analysis reported fewer N-insertions in productive TCRs among donors in an Asian-associated ancestry cluster than the approximately 670-donor mean. Roughly uniform sequencing depth across donors was assumed in presence/absence analyses, although this assumption may not hold. In vitro tests confirmed that three of the cytomegalovirus-associated TCR beta chains recognize cytomegalovirus antigens. In a later genetic analysis, a missense DCLRE1C variant was associated with V-gene and J-gene trimming of TCR beta chains, and the association was replicated in an independent cohort. When HLA alleles, especially DR and DQ, strongly co-occurred, TCR associations were difficult to assign to individual alleles. Because the 87-base-pair reads could not distinguish some IMGT-functional V segments, including TRBV6-2 and TRBV6-3, those segments were excluded. Broadly in line with IMGT annotations, most TCR beta V segments showed up in productive rearrangements about 87% or about 30% of the time in an earlier analysis of a few hundred of the donors. The earlier analysis of approximately 540 of the donors excluded over 15 rarely observed V segments, including chromosome 9 orphons, because counts were too low. Only TCR beta chains were sequenced in this cohort, and the absence of alpha or paired-chain data limited detectable features. The classifier was reported to diagnose cytomegalovirus status with high specificity and sensitivity in both the original cohort and the validation cohort. HLA typing was unavailable for some donors at each locus, so association tests used only the typed subset. Compared with equally common non-associated chains, HLA-associated TCR beta chains in a later analysis were more clonally expanded and had lower generation probabilities.

This clone was observed a few times. Its antigen has not been determined. Base qualities are not provided; no much larger clone lies one nucleotide away. The receptor's source is a woman in her 30s in good health and CMV-seronegative. Sequencing was performed on PBMCs. The chain is encoded by TRBV6-6 joined to TRBJ2-7, and 9 junctional nucleotides match TRBD1. The CDR3 amino acid sequence is: CASSTGGPYEQYF. The DNA reads TGTGCCAGCAGTACAGGGGGCCCCTACGAGCAGTACTTC.